The 2 T cell receptor beta chains below come from one sample, sequenced in a study of blood T cells in healthy people across ages. Together with a sample-barcoded 5' primer, a J-beta primer mix was included in a second PCR lasting about 6 to 11 cycles. TCRdb reprocessed the 5' RACE reads with MiXCR, giving one entry per CDR3 protein. The table has roughly 800,000 distinct CDR3 sequences, about three fifths seen once. The material sequenced was blood. The receptors come from a man in his thirties or forties in good health.

This clonotype was recorded a few times. The chain combines TRBV15 with TRBJ2-7, with TRBD1 matching over 7 bases. V was pared by 1 base and J by 5 bases, with 11 bases of the junction left unmatched. Germline V gene sequence: CDR1 LNHNV, CDR2 YYDKDF (reference sequence). This CDR3 is 16 amino acids long. CDR3 sequence reads: CATSRAIGDRANEQYF. CDR3 bases: TGTGCCACCAGCAGAGCAATAGGTGACAGGGCCAACGAGCAGTACTTC.

This chain links TRBV15 with TRBJ2-1, with D hard to call. The CDR3 loop spans 13 amino acids. The germline V and J ends were trimmed by 1 base and 5 bases, with 6 bases remaining between them. The germline V gene has CDR1 LNHNV and CDR2 YYDKDF (reference sequence). CDR3 region: CATSRARHNEQFF. The CDR3 DNA sequence: TGTGCCACCAGCAGAGCCAGGCACAATGAGCAGTTCTTC.